The clone carrying this T cell receptor beta chain was seen only a few times. The antigen is not known. The repertoire was sequenced with immunoSEQ multiplex PCR; TCRdb's copy has only in-frame clones and lacks some. The sample yields about 26,000 clones, 90% seen once. Trimming cost V 5 bases and J 4 bases, with 8 bases left between them. Germline CDR1 and CDR2: SGHTA and FQGNSA. The CDR3 covers 12 residues. These data belong to a study of monozygotic twins with cystic fibrosis. Study conclusions and caveats: Unrelated CF individuals shared fewer identical clonotypes than monozygotic CF twins.

The gene calls are TRBV7-2 and TRBJ1-2; no firm D call. The sequencing sample was made of blood. The receptor was derived from a girl aged 2 to 10 with cystic fibrosis. The CDR3 here is CASSPNLYGYTF. In DNA form, the CDR3 reads TGTGCCAGCAGCCCGAACCTCTATGGCTACACCTTC.